This T cell receptor (beta chain) was sequenced in a study of breast tumors, draining lymph nodes, adjacent tissues. Axillary draining lymph nodes of breast cancer patients supplied the node samples. The V gene's germline CDR1 is SGHNT and CDR2 YYREEE (reference sequence). The CDR3 spans 14 residues. V lost 6 bases to trimming and J lost 4 bases, with 15 bases between them. TCRdb called the multiplex PCR reads again in MiXCR, with one record for every CDR3 protein. The sample carries some 230,000 distinct CDR3 sequences, less than 40% recorded once. Concerning this clonotype: What it binds is unknown. A much more abundant neighbour one base away suggests this may be a read error.

Study observations and caveats: Luminal-like breast cancer showed significantly higher tumor–nontumor repertoire similarity than basal-like.

Source material: axillary lymph node tissue. The TCR originated in a female donor with breast cancer. Some clones in this sample may be carry-over from other donors' samples. The chain combines TRBV5-4 with TRBJ2-3, with D perhaps matching TRBD1 (7 bases). As DNA, the CDR3 is TGTGCCAGCAAACCAGGGGGACTCCCAGATACGCAGTATTTT. Protein sequence: CASKPGGLPDTQYF.